This is a list of T cell receptor beta chains from one sample in a study of T cells in localized non-small cell lung cancer. Clones were sequenced by immunoSEQ multiplex PCR, and TCRdb holds only the in-frame ones, with some missing. The sample comprises 2,500 to 4,000 clones, around 23% of which are singletons, and around 20% rests with the top ten. Sequencing was performed on lung tumor tissue, taken before any cancer treatment. The receptors stem from a woman aged 35-75 years with stage I lung adenocarcinoma. Each CDR3 is given with its conserved first and last residue. Fields, in order: V gene, CDR3 protein.

V gene: TRBV6-8; CDR3 protein: CASRQGPHTEAFF
V gene: TRBV6-8; CDR3 protein: CASIFSGTPQAGGEKLFF
V gene: TRBV19; CDR3 protein: CASSGNRGNTEAFF
V gene: TRBV9; CDR3 protein: CASSVADRGWETQYF
V gene: TRBV1; CDR3 protein: CASSRNRDYEQYF
V gene: TRBV5-1; CDR3 protein: CASSFNPWDTEAFF
V gene: TRBV15; CDR3 protein: CATSGTSSHTDTQYF
V gene: TRBV12-5; CDR3 protein: CASGNAQEGARTGELFF
V gene: TRBV6-8; CDR3 protein: CASKQGLGNEQFF
V gene: TRBV4-1; CDR3 protein: CASSPTIGGTYEQYF
V gene: TRBV11-3; CDR3 protein: CASSPQGARTNEKLFF
V gene: TRBV11-3; CDR3 protein: CASSPPTPGNTIYF
V gene: TRBV6-8; CDR3 protein: CASSYLGQSYTF
V gene: TRBV11-3; CDR3 protein: CASSSPRGVSSGNTIYF
V gene: TRBV29-1; CDR3 protein: CSAQIQGLPYEQYF
V gene: TRBV11-3; CDR3 protein: CASSPSWVAGGLVVGELFF
V gene: TRBV9; CDR3 protein: CASSVNPGTYEQYF
V gene: TRBV15; CDR3 protein: CATSRAPPRDGYTF
V gene: TRBV11-3; CDR3 protein: CASSLQGSHGEAFF
V gene: TRBV9; CDR3 protein: CASSVRTSGTDTQYF
V gene: TRBV18; CDR3 protein: CASSPPTGTGMEKLFF
V gene: TRBV1; CDR3 protein: CASSQDTLRGNQPQHF
V gene: TRBV11-3; CDR3 protein: CASSRRGQASNQPQHF
V gene: TRBV23-1; CDR3 protein: CASSQDRALGGKLFF
V gene: TRBV6-8; CDR3 protein: CASRTDTSYNEQFF
V gene: TRBV6-8; CDR3 protein: CASSYSASYQPQHF
V gene: TRBV6-8; CDR3 protein: CASSGRVGSGNTIYF
V gene: TRBV29-1; CDR3 protein: CSAGGGKGPEQYF
V gene: TRBV11-3; CDR3 protein: CASSLEPQRNEQFF
V gene: TRBV6-8; CDR3 protein: CASSYSWSHSYEQYF
V gene: TRBV19; CDR3 protein: CASSGPGWGDGYNEQFF
V gene: TRBV11-3; CDR3 protein: CASSSGTGGAGRAFF
V gene: TRBV12-5; CDR3 protein: CAGNSAGTGGEAFF
V gene: TRBV9; CDR3 protein: CASSVMDRGDGYTF
V gene: TRBV11-3; CDR3 protein: CASSSVGGNTEAFF
V gene: TRBV7-5; CDR3 protein: CASSPKRGTDTQYF
V gene: TRBV6-8; CDR3 protein: CASSYSGRAYEQYF
V gene: TRBV1; CDR3 protein: CASSQGRGLPATNEKLFF
V gene: TRBV9; CDR3 protein: CASSASSSDYRGRVPPLHF
V gene: TRBV9; CDR3 protein: CASSPQGSYQETQYF
V gene: TRBV7-5; CDR3 protein: CASSLGDRAGEEETQYF
V gene: TRBV9; CDR3 protein: CASSVWGEFNEQFF
V gene: TRBV7-7; CDR3 protein: CASSTGTGGKYGYTF
V gene: TRBV6-8; CDR3 protein: CASSYPGDHRETQYF
V gene: TRBV11-3; CDR3 protein: CASSPGGTSTYNEQFF